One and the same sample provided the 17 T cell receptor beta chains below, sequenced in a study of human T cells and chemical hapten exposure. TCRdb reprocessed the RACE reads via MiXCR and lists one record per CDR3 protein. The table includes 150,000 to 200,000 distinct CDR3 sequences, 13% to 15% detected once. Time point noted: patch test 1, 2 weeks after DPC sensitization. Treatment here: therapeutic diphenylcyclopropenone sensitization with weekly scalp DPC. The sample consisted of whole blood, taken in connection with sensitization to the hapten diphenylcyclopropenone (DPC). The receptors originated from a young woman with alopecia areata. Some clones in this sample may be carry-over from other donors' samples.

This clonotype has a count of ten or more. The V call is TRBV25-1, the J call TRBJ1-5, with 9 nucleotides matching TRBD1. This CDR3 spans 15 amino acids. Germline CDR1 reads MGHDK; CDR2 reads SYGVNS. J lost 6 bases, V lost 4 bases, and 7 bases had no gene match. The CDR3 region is CASSGPGTGSQPQHF. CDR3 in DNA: TGTGCCAGCAGTGGACCGGGGACAGGGTCTCAGCCCCAGCATTTT.

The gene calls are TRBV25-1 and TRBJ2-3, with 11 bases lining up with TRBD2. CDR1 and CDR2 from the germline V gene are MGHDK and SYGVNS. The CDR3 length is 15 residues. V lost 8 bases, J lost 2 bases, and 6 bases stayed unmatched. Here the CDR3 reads CASGRLAGSTDTQYF. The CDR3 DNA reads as TGTGCCAGCGGGAGACTAGCGGGATCCACAGATACGCAGTATTTT.

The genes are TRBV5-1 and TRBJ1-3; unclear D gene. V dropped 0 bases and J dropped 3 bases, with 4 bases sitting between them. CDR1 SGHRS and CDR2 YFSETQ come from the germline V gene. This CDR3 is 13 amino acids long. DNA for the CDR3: TGCGCCAGCAGCTTGGGGGTTGGAAACACCATATATTTT. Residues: CASSLGVGNTIYF.

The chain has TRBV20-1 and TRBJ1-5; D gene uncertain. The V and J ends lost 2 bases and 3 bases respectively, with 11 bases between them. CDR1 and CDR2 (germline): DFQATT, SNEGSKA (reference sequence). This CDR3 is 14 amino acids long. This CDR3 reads CSARPGDDNQPQHF. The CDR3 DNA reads TGCAGTGCTAGACCGGGTGACGACAATCAGCCCCAGCATTTT.

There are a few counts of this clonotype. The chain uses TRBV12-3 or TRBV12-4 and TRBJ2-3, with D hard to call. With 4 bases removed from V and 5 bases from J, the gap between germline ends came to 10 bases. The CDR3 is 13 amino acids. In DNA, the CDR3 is TGTGCCAGCAGTTGGGCAGCTGGAGATACGCAGTATTTT. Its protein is CASSWAAGDTQYF.

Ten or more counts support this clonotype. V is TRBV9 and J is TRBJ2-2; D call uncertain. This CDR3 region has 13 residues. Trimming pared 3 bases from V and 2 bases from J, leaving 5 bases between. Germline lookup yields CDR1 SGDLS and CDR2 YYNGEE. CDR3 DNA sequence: TGTGCCAGCAGCGCGACCAACACCGGGGAGCTGTTTTTT. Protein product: CASSATNTGELFF.

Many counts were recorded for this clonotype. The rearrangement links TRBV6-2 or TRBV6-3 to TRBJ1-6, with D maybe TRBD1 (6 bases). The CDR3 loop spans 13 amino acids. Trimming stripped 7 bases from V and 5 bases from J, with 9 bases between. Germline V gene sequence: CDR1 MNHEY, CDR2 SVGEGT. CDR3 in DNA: TGTGCCAGCAATCGACAGGATAATTCACCCCTCCACTTT. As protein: CASNRQDNSPLHF.

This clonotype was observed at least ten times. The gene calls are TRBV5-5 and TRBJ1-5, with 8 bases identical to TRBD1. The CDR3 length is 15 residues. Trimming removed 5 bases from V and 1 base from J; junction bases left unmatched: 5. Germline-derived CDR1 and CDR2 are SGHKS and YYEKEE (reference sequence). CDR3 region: CASSPGQGSNQPQHF. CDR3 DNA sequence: TGTGCCAGCAGTCCCGGACAGGGAAGCAATCAGCCCCAGCATTTT.

CDR3 loop: CASSRPKLQETQYF. The CDR3, as DNA: TGTGCCAGCAGCCGTCCTAAGTTGCAAGAGACCCAGTACTTC. The chain recombines TRBV7-2 with TRBJ2-5; no clear D. The ends were cut back, 5 bases at V and 2 bases at J, with 12 bases in the middle. The germline V gene has CDR1 SGHTA and CDR2 FQGNSA. This CDR3 contains 14 residues.

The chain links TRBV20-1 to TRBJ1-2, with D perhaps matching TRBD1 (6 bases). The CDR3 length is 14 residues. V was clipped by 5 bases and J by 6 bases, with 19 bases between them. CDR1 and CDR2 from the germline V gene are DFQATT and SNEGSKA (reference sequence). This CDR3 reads CSALQGTGDDGYTF. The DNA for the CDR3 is TGCAGTGCTCTACAGGGAACCGGTGACGATGGCTACACCTTC.

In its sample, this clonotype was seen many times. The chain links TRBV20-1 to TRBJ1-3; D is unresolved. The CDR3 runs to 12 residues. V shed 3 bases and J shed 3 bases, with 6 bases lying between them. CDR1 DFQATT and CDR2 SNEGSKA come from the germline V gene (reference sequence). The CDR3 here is CSARQSGNTIYF. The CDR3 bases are TGCAGTGCTAGGCAGAGTGGAAACACCATATATTTT.

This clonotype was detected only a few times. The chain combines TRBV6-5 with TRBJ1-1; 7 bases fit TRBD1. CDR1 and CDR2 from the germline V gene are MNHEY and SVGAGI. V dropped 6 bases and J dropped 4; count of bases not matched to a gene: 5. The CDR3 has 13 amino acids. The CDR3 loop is CASSQNRGTEAFF. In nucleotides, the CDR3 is TGTGCCAGCAGCCAAAACAGGGGCACTGAAGCTTTCTTT.

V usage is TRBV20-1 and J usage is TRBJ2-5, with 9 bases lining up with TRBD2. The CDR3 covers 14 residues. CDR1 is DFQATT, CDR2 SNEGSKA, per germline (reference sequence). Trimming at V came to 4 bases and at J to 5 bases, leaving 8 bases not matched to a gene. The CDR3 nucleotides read TGCAGTGCTACAGTGCGGGGGGGACGGGAGACCCAGTACTTC. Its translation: CSATVRGGRETQYF.

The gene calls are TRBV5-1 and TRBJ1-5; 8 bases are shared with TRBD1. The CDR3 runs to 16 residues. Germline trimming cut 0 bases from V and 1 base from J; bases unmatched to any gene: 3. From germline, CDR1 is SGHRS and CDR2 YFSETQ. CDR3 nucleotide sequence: TGCGCCAGCAGCTTGGCACAGGGGGTCAGCAATCAGCCCCAGCATTTT. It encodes CASSLAQGVSNQPQHF.

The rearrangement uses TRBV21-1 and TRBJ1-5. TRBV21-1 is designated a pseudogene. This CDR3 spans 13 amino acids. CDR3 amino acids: CASSENINQPQHF. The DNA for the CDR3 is TGTGCCAGCAGCGAAAACATCAATCAGCCCCAGCATTTT.

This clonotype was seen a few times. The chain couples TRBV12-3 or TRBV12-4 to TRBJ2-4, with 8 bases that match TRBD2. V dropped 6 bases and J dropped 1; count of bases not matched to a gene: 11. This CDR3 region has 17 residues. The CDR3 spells CASSLLRGGVAKNIQYF. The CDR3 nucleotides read TGTGCCAGCAGCCTACTACGGGGGGGCGTGGCCAAAAACATTCAGTACTTC.

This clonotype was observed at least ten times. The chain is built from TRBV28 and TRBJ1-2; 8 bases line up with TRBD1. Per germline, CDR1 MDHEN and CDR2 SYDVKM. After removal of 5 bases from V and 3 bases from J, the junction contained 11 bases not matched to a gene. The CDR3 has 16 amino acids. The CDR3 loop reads CASSAPPRQGHYGYTF. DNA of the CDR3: TGTGCCAGCAGTGCGCCCCCCCGACAGGGGCACTATGGCTACACCTTC.